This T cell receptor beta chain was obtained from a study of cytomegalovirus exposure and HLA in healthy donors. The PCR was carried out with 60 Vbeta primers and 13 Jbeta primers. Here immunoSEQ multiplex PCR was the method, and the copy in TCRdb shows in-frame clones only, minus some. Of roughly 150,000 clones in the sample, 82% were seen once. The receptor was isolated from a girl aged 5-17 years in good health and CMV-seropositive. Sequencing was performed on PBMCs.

CDR3 region: CASRGQGIWGYTF. The CDR3 DNA reads as TGTGCCAGCAGGGGACAGGGAATTTGGGGCTACACCTTC. The rearrangement joins TRBV28 to TRBJ1-2; 9 bases fit TRBD1. The J segment lost 8 bases and the V segment lost 6 bases, leaving 7 bases of the junction unmatched. CDR1 is MDHEN, CDR2 SYDVKM, per germline. This CDR3 has 13 residues.